This T cell receptor (beta chain) was identified during a study of T cells in Graves' hyperthyroidism and ophthalmopathy. This clonotype was picked up a small number of times. Its cognate antigen is unknown. Researchers amplified the TCR beta CDR3 regions from RNA transcripts. An initial round of RT-PCR targeting the TCR CDR3 relied on the HTBI primer set. TCRdb re-derived calls from the multiplex PCR reads in MiXCR, one entry per CDR3 protein. The table lists hundreds of thousands of distinct CDR3 sequences, about 45% of them singletons. Exclusion of a patient resulted from uncontrolled infection, other autoimmune disease, pregnancy or lactation. Diagnostic decisions used clinical symptoms, serum thyroxine and TRAb, thyroid ultrasound and orbital computed tomography. Study-level points and caveats: Most clonotypes expanded in the thyroid (above 0.001) were also present in blood. Separation of ophthalmopathy from stable hyperthyroidism was achieved by a 13 V-J model.

Sequencing was performed on peripheral blood or thyroid tissue (not recorded which). This receptor was obtained from an adult man with Graves' disease, either hyperthyroidism or ophthalmopathy (not recorded which).

The CDR3 nucleotides are TGCAGTGCTAGAGATCGTTACAGGGCTGGAAACACCATATATTTT. It translates to CSARDRYRAGNTIYF. This chain joins TRBV20-1 and TRBJ1-3, with D possibly matching TRBD1 (6 bases). Trimming shortened V by 0 bases and J by 2 bases, and 11 bases separated the two germline ends. Germline V gene sequence: CDR1 DFQATT, CDR2 SNEGSKA (reference sequence). This CDR3 is built from 15 residues.